A selection of T cell receptor beta chains follows, all from one sample in a study of CD8+ T cells in alopecia areata. Some clones are missing from TCRdb's copy, which holds only in-frame ones; the method was immunoSEQ multiplex PCR. This sample has 190,000 or so clones, with around 50% found just once. The sample here was CD8+ T cells sorted from blood, taken at week 24, from a patient treated with tofacitinib. The source is a human donor with alopecia areata. Both conserved end residues are part of each CDR3. Fields, in order: V gene, D gene, clone size, J gene, CDR3 protein, CDR3 DNA. The D gene is left open where the match is weak. Size is omitted from some rows. Given values are once, few, many or a class for expanded clones.

TRBV15,NA,NA,TRBJ1-1,CATRPDRGLDAFF,TGTGCCACCAGGCCAGACCGGGGACTCGACGCTTTCTTT
TRBV29-1,NA,NA,TRBJ2-7,CSALLGNEQYF,TGCAGCGCCCTACTAGGCAACGAGCAGTACTTC
TRBV27,NA,NA,TRBJ2-6,CASSLSGAGANVLTF,TGTGCCAGCAGTTTATCGGGGGCTGGGGCCAACGTCCTGACTTTC
TRBV7-9,NA,few,TRBJ2-3,CASSSPGGVSTDTQYF,TGTGCCAGCAGCTCCCCCGGGGGAGTGAGCACAGATACGCAGTATTTT
TRBV29-1,TRBD1,few,TRBJ2-7,CSVEETGTGDYEQYF,TGCAGCGTTGAAGAGACGGGGACAGGGGACTACGAGCAGTACTTC
TRBV2,TRBD2,few,TRBJ2-1,CASSPLRGAEYNEQFF,TGTGCCAGCAGCCCCTTGCGGGGGGCCGAATACAATGAGCAGTTCTTC
TRBV7-9,NA,few,TRBJ1-2,CASSPGTDNYGYTF,TGTGCCAGCAGCCCCGGGACGGATAACTATGGCTACACCTTC
TRBV18,NA,NA,TRBJ2-5,CASSLSRETQYF,TGTGCCAGCTCACTCTCCCGGGAGACCCAGTACTTC
TRBV14,NA,once,TRBJ1-2,CASSQGTNYGYTF,TGTGCCAGCAGCCAAGGGACAAACTATGGCTACACCTTC
TRBV29-1,TRBD2,few,TRBJ2-1,CSLPRGSSYNEQFF,TGCAGCCTACCGCGGGGGAGCTCCTACAATGAGCAGTTCTTC
TRBV15,NA,NA,TRBJ2-2,CATSRDGDWELFF,TGTGCCACCAGCAGAGATGGGGACTGGGAGCTGTTTTTT
TRBV12-5,TRBD1,few,TRBJ1-2,CASSGTGVLGYTF,TGTGCTAGTTCCGGGACAGGGGTGCTTGGCTACACCTTC
TRBV7-9,NA,NA,TRBJ2-4,CASNQIDGKNIQYF,TGTGCCAGCAACCAGATAGACGGGAAAAACATTCAGTACTTC
TRBV7-9,TRBD2,NA,TRBJ2-1,CASSPPQGLSYNEQFF,TGTGCCAGCAGCCCCCCTCAGGGACTATCCTACAATGAGCAGTTCTTC
TRBV13,NA,once,TRBJ2-7,CASSYNRDEQYF,TGTGCCAGCAGCTACAACAGGGACGAGCAGTACTTC
TRBV29-1,NA,NA,TRBJ2-3,CSVGGNGDTQYF,TGCAGCGTTGGGGGCAACGGAGATACGCAGTATTTT
TRBV4-1,NA,NA,TRBJ1-1,CASSLIPPFRPVGEAFF,TGCGCCAGCAGCCTTATACCACCTTTCCGACCTGTAGGTGAAGCTTTCTTT
TRBV6-1,NA,few,TRBJ2-7,CASSERGALREQYF,TGTGCCAGCAGTGAACGGGGGGCGTTACGCGAGCAGTACTTC
TRBV25-1,NA,NA,TRBJ2-7,CASSVGSSYEQYF,TGTGCCAGCAGTGTTGGCAGCAGCTACGAGCAGTACTTC
TRBV5-1,NA,NA,TRBJ2-3,CASSPAVGGTDTQYF,TGCGCCAGCAGCCCAGCGGTTGGGGGCACAGATACGCAGTATTTT
TRBV10-3,NA,NA,TRBJ2-1,CAIRKRPGRDNEQFF,TGTGCCATCAGAAAACGGCCAGGAAGGGACAATGAGCAGTTCTTC
TRBV29-1,NA,NA,TRBJ2-1,CSVRTPIAYNEQFF,TGCAGCGTCCGGACACCAATTGCCTACAATGAGCAGTTCTTC
TRBV9,NA,few,TRBJ2-1,CASSVGGDNEQFF,TGTGCCAGCAGCGTCGGTGGCGACAATGAGCAGTTCTTC
TRBV30,NA,NA,TRBJ1-6,CAWRRSGNSPLHF,TGTGCCTGGAGAAGATCCGGGAATTCACCCCTCCACTTT
TRBV27,NA,NA,TRBJ2-4,CASSSVVGTPEAKNIQYF,TGTGCCAGCAGCTCCGTTGTAGGGACGCCAGAGGCCAAAAACATTCAGTACTTC
TRBV14,NA,NA,TRBJ1-1,CASSRKGRGAHTEAFF,TGTGCCAGCAGCCGAAAGGGGCGTGGGGCGCACACTGAAGCTTTCTTT
TRBV9,NA,few,TRBJ2-3,CASSGLADTQYF,TGTGCCAGCAGCGGACTAGCAGATACGCAGTATTTT